This TCR beta chain was found in a study of T cells in Graves' hyperthyroidism and ophthalmopathy (dated by TCRdb to the late 2010s). With regard to the full study: Peripheral blood samples were taken at initial diagnosis, before any treatment was given. A discovery cohort of about a hundred patients, roughly 40 with Graves' ophthalmopathy and approximately 55 with stable Graves' hyperthyroidism, was used to find distinguishing TCR V-J signatures. In addition, the study compared T-cell repertoires in thyroid tissue and in blood from several Graves' hyperthyroidism patients. TCR Vbeta CDR3 sequencing of 130 to 150 peripheral blood samples (over 40 ophthalmopathy, 75 hyperthyroidism and approximately 17 progressor patients) is reported in the paper. Prospective prediction of ophthalmopathy was tested in an independent validation cohort consisting of 18 hyperthyroidism patients and around 16 patients who later progressed to ophthalmopathy. Following sampling, methimazole starting at 30 mg daily was given to hyperthyroidism patients, and high-dose intravenous methylprednisolone was given to ophthalmopathy patients. For training and testing, the 100 or so patients in the discovery cohort were randomly divided in a 7:3 ratio. The study at large found these results: No statistical method was used to set the sample size in advance, and investigators knew the group allocation. During validation, the model predicted progression to ophthalmopathy a median of approximately 6 months ahead of onset, with just under 71% sensitivity and 72% to 80% specificity. A 13 V-J signature model separated ophthalmopathy from stable hyperthyroidism, with around 88% sensitivity and 81.08% specificity in cross-validation and 80%/75% in testing. Most expanded thyroid clonotypes (frequency above 0.001) were also detected in blood, suggesting blood repertoires may reflect thyroid immune responses.

Moderately to severely active disease, a Clinical Activity Score of at least 3, a NOSPECS grade of at least 4, and a duration under 3 months were present in ophthalmopathy patients. Exclusion was applied to patients with uncontrolled infections, other autoimmune diseases, pregnancy or lactation. Diagnoses relied on clinical symptoms, serum thyroxine and TRAb, thyroid ultrasound and orbital computed tomography. PBMCs were isolated from about 10 ml of fresh peripheral blood by Ficoll-Paque density gradient centrifugation. Trizol reagent was used to extract total RNA, and RNA quality was then checked on an Agilent 2100 Bioanalyzer. The TCR beta CDR3 regions were amplified from RNA transcripts. The TCR CDR3 was subjected to a first round of RT-PCR using the HTBI primer set and the Qiagen OneStep RT-PCR kit. Libraries were constructed in a second round of multiplex PCR, after which size selection and purification were performed. Sequencing of the libraries was done on an Illumina HiSeq2000 using paired-end 100 bp reads. Per the source publication's procedure: SOAPnuke was used to process the raw data, throwing out any read that contained adapters or uncalled bases, had a mean Phred below 15, or lacked an exact constant-primer or identifier match. COPE v1.2.5 was used to merge high-quality paired reads, and clonotypes were defined as unique nucleotide sequences. MiTCR v1.1 was used to align the clonotypes against IMGT TRBV, TRBD and TRBJ reference segments. The analysis included only V-J combinations with a frequency above 0.0001, which together covered approximately 99% of the repertoires. A TCS score was defined as the ratio between F50 (clonal expansion) and ExV (chaos), using BLOSUM62-based TCRdist between CDR3 peptides within each V-J. Welch's t-statistics and random forest reduced roughly 530 V-J features to 13, which were used in a naive Bayes classifier (R e1071). Through fastp at Q25 and MiXCR, TCRdb rebuilt clones from the public reads, retaining in-frame beta chains. A single entry per CDR3 protein holds the most common genes and DNA from its merged rows. What appears here as the V and J calls and clone size reflects TCRdb's work, not the paper's. For this sample there are around 600,000 distinct CDR3 sequences; 13% to 15% appear just once. The top ten constitute roughly 7.7% of the sample.

In regard to this clonotype: This receptor's antigen is unknown. No base-level quality is on record; no much larger clone is a single base apart.

Trimming leaves V shorter by 9 bases and J shorter by 0 bases, with the junction holding 12 bases beyond the gene matches. The CDR3 contains 17 residues, cysteine and phenylalanine counted. Of all the DNA, just the CDR3 is kept, 51 bases in frame from base 1. According to the germline V gene, CDR1 reads MNHNS and CDR2 reads SASEGT. The receptor chain draws on TRBV6-1 and TRBJ2-4; 9 central bases correspond to TRBD1. This receptor was identified in a woman aged 18-29 years with Graves' ophthalmopathy. Sequencing input: blood. The nucleotide sequence reads TGTGCCAGTATGACAGGGGGGAACCCAGTAGCCAAAAACATTCAGTACTTC. Translated, this gives CASMTGGNPVAKNIQYF.